Described below is a single T cell receptor (beta chain) sequence and its context. This CDR3 spans 15 amino acids. In germline, CDR1 is SEHNR, CDR2 FQNEAQ (reference sequence). J was trimmed by 3 bases and V by 4 bases; bases with no gene match: 8. Original processing methods: Amplification of reference gene primers was used by the study to estimate nucleated cell counts. Clones were read by immunoSEQ multiplex PCR, and TCRdb kept only the in-frame ones, dropping some. The DNA gave D and trimming, while V, J and clone size come from that table. The table records about 200,000 clones, 82% of them present only once. This sample was included in a study of blood T cell repertoires in COVID-19. Across the whole study: Whether acute or convalescent, the COVID-19 samples came from the United States, Italy and Spain.

Sequencing used PBMCs or T cells enriched from blood (not recorded which). This clonotype was obtained from a woman aged 55-69 years with acute COVID-19. V usage is TRBV7-9 and J usage is TRBJ1-2, with TRBD1 matching 7 bases. The CDR3 DNA sequence: TGTGCCAGCAGCTCCCGGGACAGAGCCCACTATGGCTACACCTTC. Its protein is CASSSRDRAHYGYTF.